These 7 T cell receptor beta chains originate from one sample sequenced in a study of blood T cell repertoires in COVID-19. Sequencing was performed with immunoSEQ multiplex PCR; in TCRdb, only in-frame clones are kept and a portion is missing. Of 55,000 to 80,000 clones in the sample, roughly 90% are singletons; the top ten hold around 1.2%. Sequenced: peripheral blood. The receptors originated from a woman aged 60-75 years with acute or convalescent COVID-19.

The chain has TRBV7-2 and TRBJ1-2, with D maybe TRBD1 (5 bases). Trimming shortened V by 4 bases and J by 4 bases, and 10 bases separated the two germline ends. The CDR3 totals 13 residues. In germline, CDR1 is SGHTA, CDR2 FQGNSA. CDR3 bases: TGTGCCAGCAGCTCTGGGGGGGGCTATGGCTACACCTTC. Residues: CASSSGGGYGYTF.

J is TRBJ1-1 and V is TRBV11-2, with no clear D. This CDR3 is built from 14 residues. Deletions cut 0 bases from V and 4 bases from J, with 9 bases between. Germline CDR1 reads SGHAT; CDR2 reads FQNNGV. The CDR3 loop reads CASSLELSGTEAFF. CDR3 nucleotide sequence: TGTGCCAGCAGCTTAGAGTTGTCAGGCACTGAAGCTTTCTTT.

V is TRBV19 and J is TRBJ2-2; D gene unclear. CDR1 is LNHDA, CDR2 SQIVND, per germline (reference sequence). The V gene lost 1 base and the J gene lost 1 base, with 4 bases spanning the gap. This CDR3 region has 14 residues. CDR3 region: CASSIARNTGELFF. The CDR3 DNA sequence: TGTGCCAGTAGTATAGCCAGGAACACCGGGGAGCTGTTTTTT.

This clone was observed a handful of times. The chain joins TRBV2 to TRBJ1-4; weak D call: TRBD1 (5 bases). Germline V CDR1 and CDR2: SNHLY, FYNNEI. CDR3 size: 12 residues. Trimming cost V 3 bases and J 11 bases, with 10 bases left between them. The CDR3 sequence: CASSEGLPKLFF. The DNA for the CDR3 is TGTGCCAGCAGTGAGGGACTCCCTAAACTGTTTTTT.

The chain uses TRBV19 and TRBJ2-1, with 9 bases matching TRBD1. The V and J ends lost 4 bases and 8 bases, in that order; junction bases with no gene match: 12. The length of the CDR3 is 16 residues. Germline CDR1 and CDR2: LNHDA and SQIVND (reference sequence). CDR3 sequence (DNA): TGTGCCAGTAGTACGGTCCCGGGACAGGGACGGGATGAGCAGTTCTTC. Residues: CASSTVPGQGRDEQFF.

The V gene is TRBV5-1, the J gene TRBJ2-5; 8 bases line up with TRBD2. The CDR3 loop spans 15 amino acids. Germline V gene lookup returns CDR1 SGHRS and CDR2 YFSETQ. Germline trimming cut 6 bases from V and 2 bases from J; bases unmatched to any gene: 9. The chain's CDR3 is CASTLGAGVQETQYF. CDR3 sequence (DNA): TGCGCCAGCACCTTAGGAGCGGGGGTGCAAGAGACCCAGTACTTC.

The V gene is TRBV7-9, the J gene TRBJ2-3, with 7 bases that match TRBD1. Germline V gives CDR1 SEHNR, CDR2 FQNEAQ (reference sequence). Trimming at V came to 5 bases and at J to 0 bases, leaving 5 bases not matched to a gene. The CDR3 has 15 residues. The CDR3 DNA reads TGTGCCAGCAGCCGCCTCAGGGGGAGCACAGATACGCAGTATTTT. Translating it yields CASSRLRGSTDTQYF.